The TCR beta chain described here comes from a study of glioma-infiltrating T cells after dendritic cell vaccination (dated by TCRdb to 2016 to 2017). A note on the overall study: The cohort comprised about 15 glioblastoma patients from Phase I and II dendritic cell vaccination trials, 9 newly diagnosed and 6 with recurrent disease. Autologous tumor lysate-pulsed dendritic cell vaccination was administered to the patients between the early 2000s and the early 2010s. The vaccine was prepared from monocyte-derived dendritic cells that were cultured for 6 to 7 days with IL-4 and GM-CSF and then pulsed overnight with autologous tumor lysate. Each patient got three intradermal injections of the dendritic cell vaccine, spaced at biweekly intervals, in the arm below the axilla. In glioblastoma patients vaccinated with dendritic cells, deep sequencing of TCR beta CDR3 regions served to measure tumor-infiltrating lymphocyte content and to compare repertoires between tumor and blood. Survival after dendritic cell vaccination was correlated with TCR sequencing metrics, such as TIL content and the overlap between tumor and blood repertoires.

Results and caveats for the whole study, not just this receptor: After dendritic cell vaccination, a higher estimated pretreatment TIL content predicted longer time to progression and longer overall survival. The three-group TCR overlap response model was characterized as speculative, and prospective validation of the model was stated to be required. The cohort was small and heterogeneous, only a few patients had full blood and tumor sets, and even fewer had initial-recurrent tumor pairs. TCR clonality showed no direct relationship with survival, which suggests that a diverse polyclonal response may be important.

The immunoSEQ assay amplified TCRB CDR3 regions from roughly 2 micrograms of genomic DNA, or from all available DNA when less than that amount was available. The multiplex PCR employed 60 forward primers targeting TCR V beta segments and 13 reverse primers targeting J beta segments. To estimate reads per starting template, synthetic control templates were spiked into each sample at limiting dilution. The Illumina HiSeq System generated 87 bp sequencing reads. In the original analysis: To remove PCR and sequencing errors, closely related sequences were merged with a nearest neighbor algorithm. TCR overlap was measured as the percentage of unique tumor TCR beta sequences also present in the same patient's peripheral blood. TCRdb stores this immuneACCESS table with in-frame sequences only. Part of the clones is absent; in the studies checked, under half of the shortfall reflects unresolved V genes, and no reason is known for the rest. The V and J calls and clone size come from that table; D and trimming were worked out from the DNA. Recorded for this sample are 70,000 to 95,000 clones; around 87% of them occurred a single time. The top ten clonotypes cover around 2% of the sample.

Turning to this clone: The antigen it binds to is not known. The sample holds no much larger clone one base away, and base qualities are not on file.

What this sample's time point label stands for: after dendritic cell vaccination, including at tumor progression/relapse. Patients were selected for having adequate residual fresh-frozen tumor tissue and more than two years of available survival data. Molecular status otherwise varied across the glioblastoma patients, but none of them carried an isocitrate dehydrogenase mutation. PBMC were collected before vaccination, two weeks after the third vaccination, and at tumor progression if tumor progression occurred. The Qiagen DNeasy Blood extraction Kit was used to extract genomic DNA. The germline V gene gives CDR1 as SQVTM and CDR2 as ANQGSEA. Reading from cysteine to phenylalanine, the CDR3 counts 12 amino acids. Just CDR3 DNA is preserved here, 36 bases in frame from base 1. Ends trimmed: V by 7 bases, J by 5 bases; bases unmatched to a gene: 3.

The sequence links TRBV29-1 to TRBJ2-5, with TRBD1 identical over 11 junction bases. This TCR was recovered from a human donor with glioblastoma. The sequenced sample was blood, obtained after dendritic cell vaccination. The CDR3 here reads CSGTGGEETQYF. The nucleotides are TGCAGCGGGACAGGGGGCGAGGAGACCCAGTACTTC.